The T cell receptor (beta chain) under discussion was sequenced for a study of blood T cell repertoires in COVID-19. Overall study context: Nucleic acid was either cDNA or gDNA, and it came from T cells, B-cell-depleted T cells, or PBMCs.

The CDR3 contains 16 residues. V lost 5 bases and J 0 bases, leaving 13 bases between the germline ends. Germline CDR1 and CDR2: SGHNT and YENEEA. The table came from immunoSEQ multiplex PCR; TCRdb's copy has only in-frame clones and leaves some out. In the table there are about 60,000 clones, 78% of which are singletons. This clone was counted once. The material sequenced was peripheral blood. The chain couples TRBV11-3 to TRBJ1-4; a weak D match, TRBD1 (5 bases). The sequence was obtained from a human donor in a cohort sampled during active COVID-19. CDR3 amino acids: CASSTGHLATNEKLFF. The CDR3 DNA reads TGTGCCAGCAGCACTGGACACCTTGCAACTAATGAAAAACTGTTTTTT.